The sequence of this TCR beta chain was determined in a study of pediatric ulcerative colitis. This clone has only one observation. Assay used: immunoSEQ multiplex PCR; TCRdb lists only in-frame clones, some missing. Of over 30,000 clones in the sample, about 81% were seen once. During colonoscopy, one to two rectal pinch biopsies were collected. This CDR3 contains 14 residues. Germline V gene sequence: CDR1 SGHRS, CDR2 YFSETQ. Losses at the gene ends were 4 bases for V and 5 bases for J; bases not matched to a gene: 6. The clonotype was recovered from a boy between 5 and 17 years old with mild ulcerative colitis. Sequencing input: gut tissue. V usage is TRBV5-1 and J usage is TRBJ1-5, with 7 bases fitting TRBD1. CDR3 residues: CASSPGQRDQPQHF. The DNA of the CDR3 is TGCGCCAGCAGCCCGGGACAGCGAGATCAGCCCCAGCATTTT.